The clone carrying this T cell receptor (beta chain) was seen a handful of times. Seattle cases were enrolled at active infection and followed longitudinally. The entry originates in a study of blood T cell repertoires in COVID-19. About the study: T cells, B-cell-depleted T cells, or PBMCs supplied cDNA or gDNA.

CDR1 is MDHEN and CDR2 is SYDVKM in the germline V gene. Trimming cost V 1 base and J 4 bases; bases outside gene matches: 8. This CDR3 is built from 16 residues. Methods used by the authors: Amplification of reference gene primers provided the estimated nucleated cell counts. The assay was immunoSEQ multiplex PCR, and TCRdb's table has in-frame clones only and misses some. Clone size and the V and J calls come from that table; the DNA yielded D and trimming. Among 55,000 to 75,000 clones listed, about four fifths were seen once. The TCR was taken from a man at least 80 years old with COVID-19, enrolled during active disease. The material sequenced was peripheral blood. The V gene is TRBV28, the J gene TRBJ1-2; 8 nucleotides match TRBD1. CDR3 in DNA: TGTGCCAGCAGTTTATTGGCGACAGGGGTCCTCTATGGCTACACCTTC. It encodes CASSLLATGVLYGYTF.